Listed below are T cell receptor beta chains from one sample, sequenced in a study of T cells after posttransplantation cyclophosphamide. Sequenced by immunoSEQ multiplex PCR; TCRdb stores in-frame clones only, minus some. The sample includes tens of thousands of clones, none of them occurring once. Sequenced material: PBMCs. These TCRs come from a man aged 40-55 years in good health, CMV-negative, and a related stem cell transplant donor. Both conserved end residues are part of each CDR3. D genes are given only for firm matches. For some rows the clone size is stated as once, few or many, or as a class when expanded; others skip it.

j_call: TRBJ2-2; v_call: TRBV19; clone_size: many; d_call: NA; cdr3_aa: CASSIVGRVGELFF; cdr3_nt: TGTGCCAGTAGTATAGTGGGTCGGGTCGGGGAGCTGTTTTTT
j_call: TRBJ1-1; v_call: TRBV5-1; clone_size: many; d_call: NA; cdr3_aa: CASSLGAAYMNTEAFF; cdr3_nt: TGCGCCAGCAGCTTGGGGGCAGCCTACATGAACACTGAAGCTTTCTTT
j_call: TRBJ2-6; v_call: TRBV15; clone_size: many; d_call: TRBD1; cdr3_aa: CATSPFDRAGANVLTF; cdr3_nt: TGTGCCACCAGCCCGTTCGACAGGGCTGGGGCCAACGTCCTGACTTTC
j_call: TRBJ1-3; v_call: TRBV7-8; clone_size: many; d_call: NA; cdr3_aa: CASSLAQGRSGNTIYF; cdr3_nt: TGTGCCAGCAGCTTAGCGCAGGGCCGTTCTGGAAACACCATATATTTT
j_call: TRBJ2-1; v_call: TRBV19; clone_size: NA; d_call: TRBD2; cdr3_aa: CASSLAPLAGVSNEQFF; cdr3_nt: TGTGCCAGTAGTCTCGCCCCACTAGCGGGAGTTTCCAATGAGCAGTTCTTC
j_call: TRBJ1-5; v_call: TRBV15; clone_size: many; d_call: NA; cdr3_aa: CATSTDLRASNQPQHF; cdr3_nt: TGTGCCACCAGCACAGACCTCAGGGCCAGCAATCAGCCCCAGCATTTT
j_call: TRBJ1-3; v_call: TRBV18; clone_size: medium-sized; d_call: NA; cdr3_aa: CASSSDAGGSTIYF; cdr3_nt: TGTGCCAGCTCGTCGGACGCAGGAGGAAGCACCATATATTTT
j_call: TRBJ1-2; v_call: TRBV6-5; clone_size: few; d_call: NA; cdr3_aa: CASSEPSWSDYGYTF; cdr3_nt: TGTGCCAGCAGCGAACCTTCTTGGAGTGACTATGGCTACACCTTC
j_call: TRBJ2-3; v_call: TRBV6-1; clone_size: few; d_call: TRBD2; cdr3_aa: CASSLSGRGPDTQYF; cdr3_nt: TGTGCCAGCTCCCTCAGCGGGAGAGGACCAGATACGCAGTATTTT
j_call: TRBJ2-7; v_call: TRBV5-1; clone_size: many; d_call: TRBD2; cdr3_aa: CASRLAGGPGEQYF; cdr3_nt: TGCGCCAGCAGGCTAGCGGGGGGGCCGGGAGAGCAGTACTTC
j_call: TRBJ2-1; v_call: TRBV7-2; clone_size: many; d_call: TRBD2; cdr3_aa: CASSLFLAGGNEQFF; cdr3_nt: TGTGCCAGCAGCTTATTCCTAGCGGGAGGTAATGAGCAGTTCTTC
j_call: TRBJ1-5; v_call: TRBV15; clone_size: many; d_call: TRBD1; cdr3_aa: CATSQGGQPQHF; cdr3_nt: TGTGCCACCAGCCAGGGGGGTCAGCCCCAGCATTTT
j_call: TRBJ2-2; v_call: TRBV5-5; clone_size: many; d_call: TRBD2; cdr3_aa: CASSSRLAGAYTGELFF; cdr3_nt: TGTGCCAGCAGCTCGCGACTAGCGGGAGCGTACACCGGGGAGCTGTTTTTT
j_call: TRBJ2-3; v_call: TRBV4-3; clone_size: many; d_call: TRBD1; cdr3_aa: CASSQGTGGSIDTQYF; cdr3_nt: TGCGCCAGCAGCCAAGGGACAGGGGGCTCTATTGATACGCAGTATTTT
j_call: TRBJ2-1; v_call: TRBV11-2; clone_size: few; d_call: NA; cdr3_aa: CASSLDYSYNEQFF; cdr3_nt: TGTGCCAGCAGCTTAGATTACTCCTACAATGAGCAGTTCTTC
j_call: TRBJ1-5; v_call: TRBV5-8; clone_size: many; d_call: NA; cdr3_aa: CASSLDRYQPQHF; cdr3_nt: TGTGCCAGCAGCCTCGACAGGTATCAGCCCCAGCATTTT
j_call: TRBJ2-3; v_call: TRBV11-1; clone_size: many; d_call: NA; cdr3_aa: CASSLDRGPDTQYF; cdr3_nt: TGTGCCAGCAGCCTGGACAGAGGCCCAGATACGCAGTATTTT
j_call: TRBJ2-1; v_call: TRBV10-1; clone_size: many; d_call: NA; cdr3_aa: CASSESEGFNEQFF; cdr3_nt: TGCGCCAGCAGTGAGTCGGAGGGTTTTAATGAGCAGTTCTTC
j_call: TRBJ2-7; v_call: TRBV5-6; clone_size: NA; d_call: TRBD1; cdr3_aa: CASSGGTGSYEQYF; cdr3_nt: TGTGCCAGCAGCGGGGGGACAGGTTCCTACGAGCAGTACTTC
j_call: TRBJ1-2; v_call: TRBV18; clone_size: few; d_call: TRBD1; cdr3_aa: CASSRGQVDYGYTF; cdr3_nt: TGTGCCAGCTCGAGGGGGCAGGTCGACTATGGCTACACCTTC
j_call: TRBJ2-1; v_call: TRBV11-3; clone_size: few; d_call: TRBD2; cdr3_aa: CASSLGAAGGLSEQFF; cdr3_nt: TGTGCCAGCAGCTTAGGAGCGGCGGGAGGGCTAAGCGAGCAGTTCTTC
j_call: TRBJ1-1; v_call: TRBV11-2; clone_size: many; d_call: NA; cdr3_aa: CASSPTPNTEAFF; cdr3_nt: TGTGCCAGCAGCCCAACACCGAACACTGAAGCTTTCTTT
j_call: TRBJ2-1; v_call: TRBV6-5; clone_size: NA; d_call: NA; cdr3_aa: CASSYRGFLYNEQFF; cdr3_nt: TGTGCCAGCAGTTACCGGGGATTCCTTTACAATGAGCAGTTCTTC
j_call: TRBJ2-7; v_call: TRBV18; clone_size: NA; d_call: NA; cdr3_aa: CASRYSSGVYEQYF; cdr3_nt: TGTGCCAGCCGATATTCCTCGGGGGTCTACGAGCAGTACTTC
j_call: TRBJ2-7; v_call: TRBV5-1; clone_size: many; d_call: NA; cdr3_aa: CASSLVEGTYEQYF; cdr3_nt: TGCGCCAGCAGCTTGGTGGAGGGAACCTACGAGCAGTACTTC
j_call: TRBJ2-1; v_call: TRBV29-1; clone_size: NA; d_call: TRBD1; cdr3_aa: CSVEQGALGYNEQFF; cdr3_nt: TGCAGCGTTGAACAGGGGGCTCTTGGGTACAATGAGCAGTTCTTC
j_call: TRBJ2-7; v_call: TRBV29-1; clone_size: many; d_call: NA; cdr3_aa: CSVAPSGSSYEQYF; cdr3_nt: TGCAGCGTTGCCCCCTCGGGGTCATCCTACGAGCAGTACTTC
j_call: TRBJ2-3; v_call: TRBV2; clone_size: many; d_call: NA; cdr3_aa: CASSDDSPSTDTQYF; cdr3_nt: TGTGCCAGCAGTGATGACAGCCCTAGCACAGATACGCAGTATTTT
j_call: TRBJ2-3; v_call: TRBV7-9; clone_size: medium-sized; d_call: TRBD2; cdr3_aa: CASSSQRGGLGDTQYF; cdr3_nt: TGTGCCAGCAGCTCCCAGCGGGGGGGCCTAGGTGATACGCAGTATTTT
j_call: TRBJ2-7; v_call: TRBV27; clone_size: few; d_call: TRBD1; cdr3_aa: CASSFSGQGEQYF; cdr3_nt: TGTGCCAGCAGTTTTTCCGGACAGGGCGAGCAGTACTTC